These 19 T cell receptor beta chains share one sample of origin, sequenced in a study of T cell responses to AZD1222 COVID-19 vaccine (dated by TCRdb to the early 2020s). The time point label corresponds to: baseline before first vaccination. Library preparation used the immunoSEQ multiplex PCR assay. The source is immuneACCESS, and TCRdb retained only in-frame sequences with V and J called. Part of the clones is not carried over; for the studies checked, unresolved V genes explain less than half of this, and the remainder is unexplained. This sample comprises more than 95,000 clones, approximately 88% of them detected only once. 20% to 25% of the sample goes to the ten largest clones. The material sequenced was peripheral blood, taken on day 0 of AZD1222 vaccination. The receptors derive from an adult in good health.

Comment on this clone: Germline and junction disagree at one end, which may indicate a read error. J is TRBJ2-3 and V is TRBV9, with 8 bases matching TRBD2. CDR3 size: 18 residues. Germline CDR1 is SGDLS and CDR2 is YYNGEE. The CDR3 nucleotides are TGTGCCTGCAGCCTCAAGATCCAGGACGGGGGGGACACAGATACGCAGTATTTT. Translation gives CACSLKIQDGGDTDTQYF.

CDR3 amino acids: CASSSLVPDSEAFF. The CDR3, as DNA: TGTGCCAGCAGTTCCCTAGTTCCAGACTCTGAAGCTTTCTTT. The chain combines TRBV13 with TRBJ1-1; D unclear. The germline V gene has CDR1 PRHDT and CDR2 FYEKMQ (reference sequence). V dropped 6 bases and J dropped 6 bases, with 17 bases sitting between them. CDR3 length: 14 residues.

V and J are TRBV6-2 or TRBV6-3 and TRBJ2-7; D is unclear. Germline CDR1 and CDR2: MNHEY and SVGEGT. This CDR3 has 12 residues. V lost 2 bases and J 7 bases, leaving 9 bases between the germline ends. The CDR3 sequence is CASSYGFLEQYF. DNA of the CDR3: TGTGCCAGCAGTTACGGGTTCCTAGAGCAGTACTTC.

This clone occurred once. V is TRBV29-1 and J is TRBJ2-3, with 14 bases lining up with TRBD2. J was trimmed by 5 bases and V by 6 bases; bases with no gene match: 7. Germline CDR1 SQVTM, CDR2 ANQGSEA. The CDR3 loop spans 15 amino acids. In DNA, the CDR3 is TGCAGCGTCGACGGACTAGCGGGAGGTCGAGATACGCAGTATTTT. Translation gives CSVDGLAGGRDTQYF.

This clone came up a few times. V is TRBV9 and J is TRBJ2-3, with 9 bases lining up with TRBD2. Germline V gene data show CDR1 as SGDLS and CDR2 as YYNGEE. The V segment lost 4 bases and the J segment 0 bases; nucleotides outside the gene matches: 3. The CDR3 length is 15 residues. Here the CDR3 reads CASSLTSGSTDTQYF. The CDR3 DNA reads as TGTGCCAGCAGCCTAACTAGCGGGAGCACAGATACGCAGTATTTT.

The V call is TRBV6-2 or TRBV6-3, the J call TRBJ2-1; 8 positions agree with TRBD2. The CDR3 is 15 residues long. Germline-derived CDR1 and CDR2 are MNHEY and SVGEGT. V lost 5 bases to trimming and J lost 6 bases; unmatched junction nucleotides: 9. CDR3 nucleotide sequence: TGTGCCAGCAGTCCGACGGGACTAGTGACCAATGAGCAGTTCTTC. Encoded protein: CASSPTGLVTNEQFF.

The gene calls are TRBV25-1 and TRBJ1-1, with D hard to call. V was pared by 3 bases and J by 0 bases, with 5 bases between. The germline V gene has CDR1 MGHDK and CDR2 SYGVNS. This CDR3 comprises 13 residues. This CDR3 reads CASSDGMNTEAFF. CDR3 bases: TGTGCCAGCAGTGACGGCATGAACACTGAAGCTTTCTTT.

This clone is judged medium-sized. V usage is TRBV19 and J usage is TRBJ2-1, with D possibly TRBD1 on 6 matching bases. Trimming pared 2 bases from V and 6 bases from J, leaving 14 bases between. CDR1 and CDR2 from the germline V gene are LNHDA and SQIVND (reference sequence). CDR3 length equals 15 residues. The CDR3 DNA follows: TGTGCCAGTAGTATATTGGCAGGGGCGGGCAATGAGCAGTTCTTC. It encodes CASSILAGAGNEQFF.

This rearrangement joins TRBV2 to TRBJ1-5; D is perhaps TRBD1 (6 bases). The CDR3 is 13 residues long. Germline-derived CDR1 and CDR2 are SNHLY and FYNNEI. Between the trimmed V and J ends, which lost 7 bases and 6 bases, there was a span of 13 bases. CDR3 residues: CASNTGIGQPQHF. CDR3 bases: TGTGCCAGCAATACAGGGATAGGTCAGCCCCAGCATTTT.

The gene calls are TRBV3-1 (or the pseudogene TRBV3-2) and TRBJ1-2; D is unclear. CDR1 LGHDT and CDR2 YNNKEL come from the germline V gene (reference sequence). Trimming removed 1 base at V and 13 bases at J, with 10 bases between. The CDR3 is 11 amino acids. The CDR3 nucleotides are TGTGCCAGCAGCCAAGCAAGCGACCCCACCTTC. Its translation: CASSQASDPTF.

The chain carries TRBV29-1 and TRBJ1-1; no firm D call. CDR3 size: 11 residues. Looked up from germline, CDR1 is SQVTM and CDR2 is ANQGSEA. V shed 4 bases and J shed 7 bases, with 10 bases lying between them. The CDR3 reads CSVVPGGEAFF. The CDR3, as DNA: TGCAGCGTTGTACCCGGTGGTGAAGCTTTCTTT.

V is TRBV18 and J is TRBJ2-7, with 8 bases matching TRBD1. The germline CDR1 and CDR2 sequences are KGHSH and LQKENI. V was pared by 6 bases and J by 0 bases, with 7 bases of the junction left unmatched. The CDR3 spans 15 residues. The CDR3 coding sequence is TGTGCCAGCTCGTCAACAGGGGGGAGCTCCTACGAGCAGTACTTC. Translation: CASSSTGGSSYEQYF.

This clone has a single count. The CDR3 spells CASRISGQNPYEQYF. For the CDR3, the DNA is TGCGCCAGCAGGATTAGCGGTCAAAACCCATACGAGCAGTACTTC. The chain recombines TRBV5-1 with TRBJ2-7; the D gene is possibly TRBD2 (6 bases). Deletions cut 5 bases from V and 4 bases from J, with 19 bases between. This CDR3 spans 15 amino acids. Germline V gene lookup returns CDR1 SGHRS and CDR2 YFSETQ.

J is TRBJ1-2 and V is TRBV6-5; 10 nucleotides match TRBD1. The CDR3 spans 13 residues. With V trimmed by 7 bases and J by 7 bases, 6 bases remained unmatched. Germline assignment: CDR1 MNHEY and CDR2 SVGAGI. In nucleotides, the CDR3 is TGTGCCAGCACCGACAGGGGGCGGGGTGGCTACACCTTC. This encodes CASTDRGRGGYTF.

The rearrangement joins TRBV12-5 to TRBJ2-7; D uncertain. V dropped 1 base and J dropped 5 bases, with 9 bases sitting between them. Germline V lookup: CDR1 LGHNT, CDR2 FRNRAP. The CDR3 runs 13 residues. CDR3 DNA sequence: TGTGCTAGTGGTTTGGCCCAGCGAAACGAGCAGTACTTC. Protein product: CASGLAQRNEQYF.

The gene calls are TRBV4-3 and TRBJ1-4, with 11 bases identical to TRBD1. V lost 3 bases to trimming and J lost 8 bases; unmatched junction nucleotides: 8. The V gene's germline CDR1 is LGHNA and CDR2 YSLEER. The CDR3 consists of 16 residues. The CDR3 loop is CASSHARGQGGEKLFF. CDR3 nucleotides: TGCGCCAGCAGCCACGCGCGGGGACAGGGGGGCGAAAAACTGTTTTTT.

This clone was counted ten times or more. The J gene is TRBJ2-7, the V gene TRBV6-2 or TRBV6-3, with 12 positions matching TRBD2. Germline V gene sequence: CDR1 MNHEY, CDR2 SVGEGT. The CDR3 is made up of 17 amino acids. The trim removed 5 bases at V and 4 bases at J, leaving 12 bases unmatched. CDR3 bases: TGTGCCAGCAGTCTACTCCCGAGACTAGCGGGAGAGTACGAGCAGTACTTC. Residues: CASSLLPRLAGEYEQYF.

This rearrangement joins TRBV6-2 or TRBV6-3 to TRBJ1-5; D may be TRBD1 (5 bases). Trimming removed 6 bases at V and 4 bases at J, with 31 bases between. Per germline, CDR1 MNHEY and CDR2 SVGEGT. This CDR3 contains 20 residues. The CDR3 loop is CASSGRRLRRGAGLNQPQHF. DNA of the CDR3: TGTGCCAGCAGCGGCCGCCGCCTCCGACGAGGGGCAGGACTAAATCAGCCCCAGCATTTT.

The rearrangement joins TRBV5-8 to TRBJ2-5; either TRBD1 or TRBD2 may supply D (5 bases each). V was shortened by 4 bases and J by 3 bases, with 19 bases between the two germline ends. This CDR3 comprises 16 residues. The V gene's germline CDR1 is SGHTS and CDR2 YDEGEE. The CDR3 sequence: CASSLGASTREETQYF. Here the CDR3 DNA reads TGTGCCAGCAGCCTCGGGGCTAGCACCCGAGAAGAGACCCAGTACTTC.